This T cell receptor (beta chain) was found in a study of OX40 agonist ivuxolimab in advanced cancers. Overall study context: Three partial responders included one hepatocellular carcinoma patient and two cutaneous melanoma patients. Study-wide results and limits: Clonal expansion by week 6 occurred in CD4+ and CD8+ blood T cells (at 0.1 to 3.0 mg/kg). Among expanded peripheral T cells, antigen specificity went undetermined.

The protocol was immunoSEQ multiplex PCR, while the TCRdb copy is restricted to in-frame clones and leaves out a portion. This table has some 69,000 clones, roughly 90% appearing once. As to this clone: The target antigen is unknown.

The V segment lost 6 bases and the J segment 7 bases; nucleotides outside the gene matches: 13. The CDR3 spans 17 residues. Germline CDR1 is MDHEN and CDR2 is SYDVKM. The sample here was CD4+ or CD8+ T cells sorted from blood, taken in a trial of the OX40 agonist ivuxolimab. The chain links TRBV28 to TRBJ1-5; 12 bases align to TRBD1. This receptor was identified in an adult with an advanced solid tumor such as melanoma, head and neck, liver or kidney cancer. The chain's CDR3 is CASRQTGTGGARQPQHF. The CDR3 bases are TGTGCCAGCAGACAAACCGGGACAGGGGGCGCGAGACAGCCCCAGCATTTT.